The 20 T cell receptor beta chains presented below share a single source sample, sequenced in a study of T cell repertoires in cytomegalovirus infection. TCRdb reprocessed the reads via MiXCR and lists one record per CDR3 protein. Among roughly 600,000 distinct CDR3 sequences listed, approximately 24% were seen once. Sequenced input: CD8+ T cells from PBMCs. These receptors all stem from a human donor in good health (CMV status not recorded). Some clones in this sample may be carry-over from other donors' samples.

The chain links TRBV6-1 to TRBJ2-1; no reliable D call. The CDR3 totals 12 residues. Germline V gene sequence: CDR1 MNHNS, CDR2 SASEGT. V was clipped by 2 bases and J by 10 bases, with 9 bases between them. CDR3 in amino acids: CASSEPGPEQFF. The CDR3 bases are TGTGCCAGCAGTGAACCGGGTCCCGAGCAGTTCTTC.

This clonotype was detected ten times or more. CDR3 sequence reads: CASSFAGREGDIQYF. CDR3 DNA: TGTGCCAGCAGCTTCGCGGGACGGGAGGGAGACATTCAGTACTTC. J is TRBJ2-4 and V is TRBV7-9, with 8 positions matching TRBD2. The CDR3 has 15 residues. CDR1 is SEHNR, CDR2 FQNEAQ, per germline (reference sequence). With 3 bases clipped from V and 8 bases from J, the junction kept 9 bases outside the gene matches.

Comment on this clonotype: A much larger clone differs from this one at a single base, so this may be a read error. The chain has TRBV12-3 or TRBV12-4 and TRBJ2-2; D is uncertain. CDR3 size: 15 residues. Trimming took 6 bases from V and 4 from J, leaving 15 bases between them. The chain's CDR3 is CASRTAQALTGELFF. In DNA, the CDR3 is TGTGCCAGCAGGACCGCGCAGGCGCTCACCGGGGAGCTGTTTTTT.

The V call is TRBV15, the J call TRBJ2-2, with D unresolved. Germline V gene lookup returns CDR1 LNHNV and CDR2 YYDKDF (reference sequence). V lost 0 bases and J lost 2, with 10 bases in between. The length of the CDR3 is 16 residues. DNA for the CDR3: TGTGCCACCAGCAGAGATGGAGTAGCAAACACCGGGGAGCTGTTTTTT. This encodes CATSRDGVANTGELFF. The whole variable domain, filled in from reference TRBV15 and TRBJ2-2, reads DAMVIQNPRYQVTQFGKPVTLSCSQTLNHNVMYWYQQKSSQAPKLLFHYYDKDFNNEADTPDNFQSRRPNTSFCFLDIRSPGLGDTAMYLCATSRDGVANTGELFFGEGSRLTVL.

The rearrangement joins TRBV4-1 to TRBJ1-1, with D possibly TRBD1 on 5 matching bases. The V end was cut by 4 bases, the J end by 3 bases, with 12 bases between. Germline lookup yields CDR1 MGHRA and CDR2 YSYEKL. The CDR3 spans 14 residues. The CDR3 region has the DNA TGCGCCAGCAGCCCAAACAGGAGGGACACTGAAGCTTTCTTT. It encodes CASSPNRRDTEAFF.

With regard to this clonotype: The junction shows a germline mismatch at one end, possibly a read error. This chain links TRBV6-8 with TRBJ1-2; 10 bases agree with TRBD1. Per germline, CDR1 MNHGY and CDR2 SAAAGT. The CDR3 sequence is 14 residues long. CDR3 DNA: TGTGTCAGCAGGATAGGACAGGGGGTCTATGGCTACACCTTC. As protein: CVSRIGQGVYGYTF.

This clonotype was detected a few times. The CDR3 DNA is TGTGCCAGCAGTGCAGGGGGGGTCACTGAAGCTTTCTTT. Protein: CASSAGGVTEAFF. The chain links TRBV25-1 to TRBJ1-1; 7 nucleotides align to TRBD1. This CDR3 spans 13 amino acids. Germline V gene data show CDR1 as MGHDK and CDR2 as SYGVNS. J lost 4 bases, V lost 4 bases, and 3 bases had no gene match.

Of note for this clonotype: Possible read error: a much larger clone is one base away. J is TRBJ2-5 and V is TRBV12-3 or TRBV12-4, with D uncertain. The V end lost 4 bases, the J end lost 5 bases, and 5 bases lay between the germline ends. The CDR3 runs to 11 residues. CDR3 in amino acids: CASSSHETQYF. Written as DNA, the CDR3 is TGTGCCAGCAGTTCCCATGAGACCCAGTACTTC.

The chain carries TRBV7-2 and TRBJ2-7; TRBD1 aligns across 7 bases. CDR1 and CDR2 from the germline V gene are SGHTA and FQGNSA. V gave up 5 bases and J gave up 2 bases; unmatched junction bases: 9. This CDR3 spans 15 amino acids. The CDR3 loop is CASSGTGDSPYEQYV. CDR3 bases: TGTGCCAGCAGCGGAACAGGGGATTCCCCCTACGAGCAGTACGTC.

Concerning this clonotype: A much larger clonotype is one base distant, so this may be a read error. The chain employs TRBV7-6 and TRBJ1-5; maybe TRBD1 (6 bases). Trimming removed 5 bases from V and 6 bases from J, with 14 bases in between. From germline, CDR1 is SGHVS and CDR2 FNYEAQ. This CDR3 has 14 residues. The chain's CDR3 is CASSEYRDTQPQHF. CDR3 nucleotides: TGTGCCAGCAGCGAGTACAGGGACACTCAGCCCCAGCATTTT.

The rearrangement joins TRBV2 to TRBJ2-1; TRBD1 matches 8 bases. Germline V gene data show CDR1 as SNHLY and CDR2 as FYNNEI. The junction had 7 bases not matched to a gene; V was cut back by 9 bases and J by 3 bases. This CDR3 is 14 amino acids long. CDR3 sequence reads: CASFPGQDYNEQFF. CDR3 nucleotide sequence: TGTGCCAGTTTCCCGGGACAGGACTACAATGAGCAGTTCTTC. Supplemented by reference TRBV2 and TRBJ2-1, the full variable domain reads EPEVTQTPSHQVTQMGQEVILRCVPISNHLYFYWYRQILGQKVEFLVSFYNNEISEKSEIFDDQFSVERPDGSNFTLKIRSTKLEDSAMYFCASFPGQDYNEQFFGPGTRLTVL.

J is TRBJ1-5 and V is TRBV7-9, with TRBD1 as a possible D gene (5 bases). The CDR3 loop spans 14 amino acids. V dropped 5 bases and J dropped 8 bases, with 16 bases sitting between them. Germline loops: CDR1 SEHNR, CDR2 FQNEAQ (reference sequence). CDR3 protein: CASSGPGHRKPQHF. CDR3 DNA: TGTGCCAGCAGCGGGCCGGGGCATCGGAAGCCCCAGCATTTT. The full variable domain, its missing parts supplied by reference TRBV7-9 and TRBJ1-5, is DTGVSQNPRHKITKRGQNVTFRCDPISEHNRLYWYRQTLGQGPEFLTYFQNEAQLEKSRLLSDRFSAERPKGSFSTLEIQRTEQGDSAMYLCASSGPGHRKPQHFGDGTRLSIL.

The chain uses TRBV6-2 or TRBV6-3 and TRBJ2-5, with D perhaps given as TRBD1 or TRBD2 (5 bases each). This CDR3 is 17 amino acids long. CDR1 is MNHEY and CDR2 is SVGEGT in the germline V gene. With 4 bases removed from V and 0 bases from J, the gap between germline ends came to 18 bases. The CDR3 loop reads CASSWRQTGTYQETQYF. The DNA of the CDR3 is TGTGCCAGCAGTTGGCGGCAAACGGGGACGTACCAAGAGACCCAGTACTTC.

This clonotype was counted a few times. CDR3: CASSLLGGSPYNEQFF. The CDR3 DNA sequence: TGTGCCAGCAGTTTATTAGGGGGATCACCTTACAATGAGCAGTTCTTC. This chain joins TRBV27 and TRBJ2-1; a possible D gene is TRBD1 (6 bases). Between the trimmed V and J ends, which lost 1 base and 4 bases, there was a span of 14 bases. The CDR3 contains 16 residues. The germline V gene has CDR1 MNHEY and CDR2 SMNVEV (reference sequence).

CDR3 nucleotide sequence: TGTGCCAGCAGTTTAGGACTTCTCGGGGCTAGCGGTGGCTACGAGCAGTACGTC. Its protein is CASSLGLLGASGGYEQYV. The rearrangement joins TRBV28 to TRBJ2-7, with 7 bases aligning to TRBD2. The trim removed 2 bases at V and 3 bases at J, leaving 16 bases unmatched. Germline V gene lookup returns CDR1 MDHEN and CDR2 SYDVKM. This CDR3 is built from 18 residues.

This clonotype has a handful of counts. The chain employs TRBV27 and TRBJ2-2; D remains unclear. CDR3 size: 15 residues. The ends were cut back, 3 bases at V and 3 bases at J, with 11 bases in the middle. The V gene's germline CDR1 is MNHEY and CDR2 SMNVEV (reference sequence). This CDR3 reads CASSFGLSYTGELFF. The CDR3 region has the DNA TGTGCCAGCAGTTTCGGGTTAAGCTACACCGGGGAGCTGTTTTTT.

Many counts were recorded for this clonotype. This chain links TRBV12-3 or TRBV12-4 with TRBJ2-3; tentative D call: TRBD1 (5 bases). There are 14 residues in the CDR3. Trimming pared 6 bases from V and 6 bases from J, leaving 16 bases between. The CDR3 region is CASRVVAGPDTQYF. CDR3 DNA: TGTGCCAGCAGGGTCGTCGCAGGGCCGGATACGCAGTATTTT.

This clonotype came up many times. A junction boundary mismatches the germline segment, possibly from a read error. This chain uses TRBV7-7 with TRBJ2-7; 8 bases align to TRBD1. Per the germline V gene, CDR1 is SSHAT and CDR2 is FNYEAQ (reference sequence). There are 15 residues in the CDR3. The CDR3 region is CASSLGTGASYEQYF. CDR3 DNA: TGTGCTAGCAGCTTAGGGACAGGCGCATCCTACGAGCAGTACTTC.

V usage is TRBV28 and J usage is TRBJ2-3; a possible D gene is TRBD2 (6 bases). Germline loops: CDR1 MDHEN, CDR2 SYDVKM. The length of the CDR3 is 18 residues. Between the trimmed V and J ends, which lost 2 bases and 0 bases, there was a span of 18 bases. CDR3 nucleotides: TGTGCCAGCAGTTTAGTTGCCGGGCGGGGTCCTAGCACAGATACGCAGTATTTT. Its protein is CASSLVAGRGPSTDTQYF.

This chain links TRBV6-2 or TRBV6-3 with TRBJ2-3, with D possibly called TRBD1 or TRBD2 (5 bases each). Per germline, CDR1 MNHEY and CDR2 SVGEGT. The CDR3 totals 17 residues. V was cut by 6 bases and J by 5 bases, with 24 bases left in between. CDR3 loop: CASRGRGTPHREDTQYF. For the CDR3, the DNA is TGTGCCAGCAGGGGGAGAGGGACCCCACACCGAGAAGATACGCAGTATTTT.